The clone carrying this T cell receptor beta chain was seen only once. Its specificity is not known. This sample is part of a study of shared clonotypes between healthy human individuals. General observations from the study: Larger richness was generally estimated for naive than memory subsets. Some clonotypes were shared by all four sorted-subset donors, while others were not shared. The non-shared ones had lower generation probabilities than the shared ones.

The authors ran the assay at deep level. The data were produced by immunoSEQ multiplex PCR, yet TCRdb's version contains in-frame clones alone and is incomplete. Among 2.5 million or so clones, around 90% were seen once, and the ten largest hold about 0.13%. The clonotype originates from a man aged 18 to 29 in good health. Sequencing used naive CD4+ T cells sorted from blood. The subset here: CD45RA+ positively selected.

The CDR3 loop reads CASSLEFAYGYTF. CDR3 in DNA: TGTGCCAGCAGTTTAGAGTTTGCCTATGGCTACACCTTC. The rearrangement joins TRBV28 to TRBJ1-2; no clear D. The V gene's germline CDR1 is MDHEN and CDR2 SYDVKM. There are 13 residues in the CDR3. With 2 bases removed from V and 4 bases from J, the gap between germline ends came to 8 bases.